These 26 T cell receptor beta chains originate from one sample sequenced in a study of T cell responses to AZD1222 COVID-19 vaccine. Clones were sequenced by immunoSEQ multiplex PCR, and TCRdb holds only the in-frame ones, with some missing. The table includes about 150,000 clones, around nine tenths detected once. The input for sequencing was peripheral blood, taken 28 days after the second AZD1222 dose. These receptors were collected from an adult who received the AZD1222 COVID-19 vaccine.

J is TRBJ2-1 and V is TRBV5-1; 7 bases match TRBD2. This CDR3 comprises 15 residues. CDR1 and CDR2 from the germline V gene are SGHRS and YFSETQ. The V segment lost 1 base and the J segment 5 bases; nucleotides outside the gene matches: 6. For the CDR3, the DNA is TGCGCCAGCAGCTTGATTACTAGCGCGAACAATGAGCAGTTCTTC. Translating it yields CASSLITSANNEQFF.

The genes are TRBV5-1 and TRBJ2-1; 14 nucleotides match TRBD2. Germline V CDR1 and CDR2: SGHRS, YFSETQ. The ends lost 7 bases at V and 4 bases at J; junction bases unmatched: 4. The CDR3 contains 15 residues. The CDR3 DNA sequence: TGCGCCAGCCGACGACTAGCGGGAGGGTACAATGAGCAGTTCTTC. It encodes CASRRLAGGYNEQFF. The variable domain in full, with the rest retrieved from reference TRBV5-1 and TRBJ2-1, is KAGVTQTPRYLIKTRGQQVTLSCSPISGHRSVSWYQQTPGQGLQFLFEYFSETQRNKGNFPGRFSGRQFSNSRSEMNVSTLELGDSALYLCASRRLAGGYNEQFFGPGTRLTVL.

CDR3 residues: CATSRDRAGGPGEQYF. In nucleotides, the CDR3 is TGTGCCACCAGCAGAGATCGTGCGGGAGGGCCGGGGGAGCAGTACTTC. V usage is TRBV15 and J usage is TRBJ2-7, with 9 bases matching TRBD2. The germline V gene has CDR1 LNHNV and CDR2 YYDKDF (reference sequence). There are 16 residues in the CDR3. J lost 7 bases, V lost 0 bases, and 10 bases had no gene match.

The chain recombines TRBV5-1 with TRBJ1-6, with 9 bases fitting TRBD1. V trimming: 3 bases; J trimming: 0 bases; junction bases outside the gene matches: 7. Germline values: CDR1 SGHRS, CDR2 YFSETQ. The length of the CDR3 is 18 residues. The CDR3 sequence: CASSSSGTGFSYNSPLHF. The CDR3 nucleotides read TGCGCCAGCAGCTCTTCCGGGACAGGGTTCTCCTATAATTCACCCCTCCACTTT.

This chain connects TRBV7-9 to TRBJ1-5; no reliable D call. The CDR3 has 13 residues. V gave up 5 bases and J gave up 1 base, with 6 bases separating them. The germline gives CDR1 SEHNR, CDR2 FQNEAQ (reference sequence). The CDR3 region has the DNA TGTGCCAGCAGCCAGGACAGCAATCAGCCCCAGCATTTT. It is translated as CASSQDSNQPQHF.

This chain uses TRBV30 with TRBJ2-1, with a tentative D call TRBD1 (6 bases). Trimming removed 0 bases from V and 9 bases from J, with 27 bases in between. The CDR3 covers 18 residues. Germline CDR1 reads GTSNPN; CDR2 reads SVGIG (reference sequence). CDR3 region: CAWSVPGTLCFPTCEQFF. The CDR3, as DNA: TGTGCCTGGAGTGTTCCCGGGACACTATGTTTCCCTACATGTGAGCAGTTCTTC. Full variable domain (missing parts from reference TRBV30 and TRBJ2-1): SQTIHQWPATLVQPVGSPLSLECTVEGTSNPNLYWYRQAAGRGLQLLFYSVGIGQISSEVPQNLSASRPQDRQFILSSKKLLLSDSGFYLCAWSVPGTLCFPTCEQFFGPGTRLTVL.

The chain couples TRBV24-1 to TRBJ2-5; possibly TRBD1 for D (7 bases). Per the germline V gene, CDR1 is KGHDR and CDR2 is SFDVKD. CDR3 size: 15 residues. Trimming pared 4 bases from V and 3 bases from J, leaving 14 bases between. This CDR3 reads CATSEGGTAKETQYF. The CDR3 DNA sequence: TGTGCCACCAGTGAGGGCGGGACAGCGAAAGAGACCCAGTACTTC.

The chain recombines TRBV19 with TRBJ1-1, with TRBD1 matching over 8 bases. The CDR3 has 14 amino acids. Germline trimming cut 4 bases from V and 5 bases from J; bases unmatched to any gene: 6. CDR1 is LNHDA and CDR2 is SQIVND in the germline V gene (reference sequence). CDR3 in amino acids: CASSTDREETEAFF. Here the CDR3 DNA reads TGTGCCAGTAGTACGGACAGGGAGGAGACTGAAGCTTTCTTT.

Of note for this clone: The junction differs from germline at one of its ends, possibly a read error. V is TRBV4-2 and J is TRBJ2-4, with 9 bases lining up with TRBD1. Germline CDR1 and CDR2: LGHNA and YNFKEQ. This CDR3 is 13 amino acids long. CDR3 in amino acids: CASSQDRGQGTHF. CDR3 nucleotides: TGTGCCAGCAGCCAAGATCGGGGACAGGGAACGCACTTC.

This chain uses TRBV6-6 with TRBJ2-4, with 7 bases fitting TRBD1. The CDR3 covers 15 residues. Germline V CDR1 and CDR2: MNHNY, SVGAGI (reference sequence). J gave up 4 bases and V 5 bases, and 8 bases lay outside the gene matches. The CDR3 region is CASSHPQGQKNIQYF. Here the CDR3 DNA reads TGTGCCAGCAGTCACCCACAGGGACAGAAAAACATTCAGTACTTC.

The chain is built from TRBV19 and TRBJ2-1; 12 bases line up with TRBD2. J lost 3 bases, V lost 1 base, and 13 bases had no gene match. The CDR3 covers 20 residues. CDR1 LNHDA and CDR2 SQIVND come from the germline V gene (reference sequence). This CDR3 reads CASSIGQLAGGPVVYNEQFF. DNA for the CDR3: TGTGCCAGTAGTATAGGACAGCTAGCGGGAGGGCCGGTGGTCTACAATGAGCAGTTCTTC.

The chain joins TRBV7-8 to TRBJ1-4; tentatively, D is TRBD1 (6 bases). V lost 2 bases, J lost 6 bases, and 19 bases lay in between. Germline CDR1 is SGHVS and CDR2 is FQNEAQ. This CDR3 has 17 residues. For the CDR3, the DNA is TGTGCCAGCAGCTTATTCCCGTTCTCGGGGGGCCATGAAAAACTGTTTTTT. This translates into CASSLFPFSGGHEKLFF.

In DNA, the CDR3 is TGTGCCTGGAGTACGGGGGTAGCCGATAACGAGCAGTACTTC. Residues: CAWSTGVADNEQYF. This chain connects TRBV30 to TRBJ2-7; D possibly corresponds to TRBD2 (6 bases). V shed 2 bases and J shed 5 bases, with 16 bases lying between them. CDR3 length: 14 residues. Germline V gives CDR1 GTSNPN, CDR2 SVGIG (reference sequence).

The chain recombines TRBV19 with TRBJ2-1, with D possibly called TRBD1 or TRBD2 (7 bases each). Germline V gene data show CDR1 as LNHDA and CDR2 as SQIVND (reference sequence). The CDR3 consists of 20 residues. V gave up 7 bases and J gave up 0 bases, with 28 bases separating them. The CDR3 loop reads CASNGGGGLADQSSYNEQFF. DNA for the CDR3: TGTGCCAGTAACGGGGGAGGGGGCCTAGCGGACCAAAGCTCCTACAATGAGCAGTTCTTC.

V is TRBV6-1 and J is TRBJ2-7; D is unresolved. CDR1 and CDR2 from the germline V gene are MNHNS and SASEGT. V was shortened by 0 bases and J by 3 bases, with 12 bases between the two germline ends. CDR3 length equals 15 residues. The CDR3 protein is CASSEAAVMVYEQYF. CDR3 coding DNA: TGTGCCAGCAGTGAAGCGGCCGTTATGGTCTACGAGCAGTACTTC.

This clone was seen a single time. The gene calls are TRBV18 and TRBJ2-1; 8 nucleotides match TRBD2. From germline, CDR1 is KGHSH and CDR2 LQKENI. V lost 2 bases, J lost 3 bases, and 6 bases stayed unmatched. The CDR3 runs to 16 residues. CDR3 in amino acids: CASSPTAGGNYNEQFF. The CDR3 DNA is TGTGCCAGCTCACCAACGGCGGGGGGAAACTACAATGAGCAGTTCTTC.

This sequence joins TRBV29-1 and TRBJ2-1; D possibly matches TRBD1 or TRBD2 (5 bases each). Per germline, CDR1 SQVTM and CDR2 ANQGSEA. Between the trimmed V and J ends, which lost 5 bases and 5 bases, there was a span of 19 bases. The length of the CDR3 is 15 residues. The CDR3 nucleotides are TGCAGCGTTTATACCCGGGACCTCCTCCACAATGAGCAGTTCTTC. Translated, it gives CSVYTRDLLHNEQFF.

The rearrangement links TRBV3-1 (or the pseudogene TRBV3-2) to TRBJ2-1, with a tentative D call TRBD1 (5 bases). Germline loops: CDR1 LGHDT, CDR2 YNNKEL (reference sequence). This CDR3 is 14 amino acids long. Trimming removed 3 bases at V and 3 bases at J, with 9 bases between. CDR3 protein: CASSHRVGYNEQFF. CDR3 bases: TGTGCCAGCAGCCACAGGGTTGGCTACAATGAGCAGTTCTTC.

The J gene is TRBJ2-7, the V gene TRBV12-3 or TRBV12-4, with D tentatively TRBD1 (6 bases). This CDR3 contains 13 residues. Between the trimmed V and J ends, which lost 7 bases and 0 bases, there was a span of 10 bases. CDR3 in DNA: TGTGCCAGCACCGGGACATTCTCCTACGAGCAGTACTTC. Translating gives CASTGTFSYEQYF.

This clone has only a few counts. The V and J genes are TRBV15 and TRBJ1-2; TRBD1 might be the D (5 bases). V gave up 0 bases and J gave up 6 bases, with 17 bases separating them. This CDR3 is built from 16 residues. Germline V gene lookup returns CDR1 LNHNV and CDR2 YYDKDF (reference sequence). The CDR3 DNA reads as TGTGCCACCAGCAGAGATCAACAGGCGTTAGTAAATGGCTACACCTTC. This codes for CATSRDQQALVNGYTF.

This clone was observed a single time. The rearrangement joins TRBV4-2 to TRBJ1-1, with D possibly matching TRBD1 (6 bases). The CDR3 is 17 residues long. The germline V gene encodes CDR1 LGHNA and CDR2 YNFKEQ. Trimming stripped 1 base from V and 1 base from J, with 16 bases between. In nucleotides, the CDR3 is TGTGCCAGCAGCCAAGTGACCGGAGGGACACAGAACACTGAAGCTTTCTTT. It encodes CASSQVTGGTQNTEAFF.

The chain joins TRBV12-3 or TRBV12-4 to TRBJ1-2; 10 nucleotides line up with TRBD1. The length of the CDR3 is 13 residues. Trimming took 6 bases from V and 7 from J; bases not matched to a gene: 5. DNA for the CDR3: TGTGCCAGCAGAGCGACAGGGGGCTCTGGCTACACCTTC. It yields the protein CASRATGGSGYTF.

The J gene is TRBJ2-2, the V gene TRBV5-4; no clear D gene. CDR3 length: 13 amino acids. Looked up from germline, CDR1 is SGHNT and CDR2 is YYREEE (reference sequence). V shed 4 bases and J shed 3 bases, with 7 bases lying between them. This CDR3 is CASSPVDTGELFF. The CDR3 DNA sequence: TGTGCCAGCAGCCCCGTGGACACCGGGGAGCTGTTTTTT.

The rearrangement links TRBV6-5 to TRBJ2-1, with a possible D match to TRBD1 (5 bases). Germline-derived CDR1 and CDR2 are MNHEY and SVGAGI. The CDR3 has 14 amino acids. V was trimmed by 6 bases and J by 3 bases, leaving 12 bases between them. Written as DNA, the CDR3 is TGTGCCAGCAGGCCTTTCGACAGCTACAATGAGCAGTTCTTC. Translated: CASRPFDSYNEQFF.

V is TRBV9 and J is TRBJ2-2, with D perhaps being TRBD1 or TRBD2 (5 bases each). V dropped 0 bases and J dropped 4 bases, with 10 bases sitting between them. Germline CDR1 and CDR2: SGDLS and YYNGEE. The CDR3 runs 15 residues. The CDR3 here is CASSVGDLFTGELFF. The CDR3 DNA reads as TGTGCCAGCAGCGTAGGGGACCTATTCACCGGGGAGCTGTTTTTT.

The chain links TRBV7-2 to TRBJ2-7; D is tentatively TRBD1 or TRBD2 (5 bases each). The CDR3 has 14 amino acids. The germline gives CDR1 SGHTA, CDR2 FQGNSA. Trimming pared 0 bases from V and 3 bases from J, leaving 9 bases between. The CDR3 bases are TGTGCCAGCAGCTTAGCAGGGACCAACTACGAGCAGTACTTC. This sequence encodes CASSLAGTNYEQYF. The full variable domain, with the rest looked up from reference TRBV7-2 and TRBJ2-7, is GAGVSQSPSNKVTEKGKDVELRCDPISGHTALYWYRQSLGQGLEFLIYFQGNSAPDKSGLPSDRFSAERTGGSVSTLTIQRTQQEDSAVYLCASSLAGTNYEQYFGPGTRLTVT.